Listed here are 26 T cell receptor beta chains from one sample, sequenced in a study of spatial heterogeneity in lung cancer (dated by TCRdb to the late 2010s). Summary of the overall study and its limitations: The tumor nonsynonymous mutation count correlated with the number of expanded intratumoral alpha and beta TCRs.

The library relied on 5' RACE. The listed sequencing device is NextSeq 500. Clones were called with MiXCR by TCRdb after fastp trimmed the public reads at Q25, and only in-frame beta chains were retained. Entries are consolidated by CDR3 protein sequence, retaining the most common genes and DNA. In this sample the table shows approximately 11,000 distinct CDR3 sequences, under 6.5% of which occur a single time. Of the sample, roughly an eighth falls within the top ten clones. This specimen's time point label, interpreted: sample taken at primary tumor resection. The antigens these receptors bind are not known. Sample: lung tumor tissue, taken at surgery. All receptors come from a male donor with early-stage non-small cell lung cancer.

The sample holds many counts of this clonotype. For a library built for alpha chains, this beta chain is a stray read; little rests on its size. The J gene is TRBJ2-7, the V gene TRBV30, with a possible D match to TRBD1 (6 bases). The CDR3 sequence is 14 residues long. CDR1 is GTSNPN and CDR2 is SVGIG in the germline V gene (reference sequence). Trimming left V 1 base short and J 2 bases short, with 12 bases between. The CDR3 DNA reads TGTGCCTGGAGTGCCGGGACACTAACCTACGAGCAGTACTTC. Amino acids: CAWSAGTLTYEQYF.

This clonotype was found many times. Within a library made for alpha chains, this beta chain is off target, and its count is uninformative. This chain links TRBV6-2 or TRBV6-3 with TRBJ2-3, with D perhaps matching TRBD2 (5 bases). Trimming took 7 bases from V and 3 from J, leaving 14 bases between them. Germline V gives CDR1 MNHEY, CDR2 SVGEGT. This CDR3 comprises 14 residues. The CDR3 is CASTVGERTDTQYF. Here the CDR3 DNA reads TGTGCCAGCACTGTTGGGGAGAGGACAGATACGCAGTATTTT.

This clonotype has ten or more counts. Found in a library prepared for alpha chains, this beta chain is an off-target read, and its abundance has little meaning. The J gene is TRBJ1-5, the V gene TRBV20-1; D perhaps matches TRBD1 (5 bases). The CDR3 covers 16 residues. The germline gives CDR1 DFQATT, CDR2 SNEGSKA (reference sequence). Between the trimmed V and J ends, which lost 0 bases and 2 bases, there was a span of 14 bases. In nucleotides, the CDR3 is TGCAGTGCTAGAGATCTATCGGAAGGGGGCAATCAGCCCCAGCATTTT. Protein: CSARDLSEGGNQPQHF.

Sample share makes this clonotype medium-sized. A library made for alpha chains picked up this beta chain off target, so its size means little. The chain uses TRBV6-6 and TRBJ1-2; TRBD1 agrees at 8 bases. Trimming cost V 8 bases and J 4 bases; bases outside gene matches: 9. This CDR3 has 14 amino acids. CDR1 and CDR2 (germline): MNHNY, SVGAGI (reference sequence). CDR3 sequence reads: CASRETGEAYGYTF. The CDR3 nucleotides read TGTGCCAGCCGCGAGACAGGGGAGGCCTATGGCTACACCTTC.

In its sample, this clonotype was seen many times. Within a library made for alpha chains, this beta chain is off target, and its count is uninformative. The V call is TRBV5-4, the J call TRBJ1-2; the D is unclear. Germline CDR1 SGHNT, CDR2 YYREEE (reference sequence). This CDR3 has 15 amino acids. V was clipped by 4 bases and J by 1 base, with 14 bases between them. As DNA, the CDR3 is TGTGCCAGCAGCCCACCCCAGCAATTTAACTATGGCTACACCTTC. Protein sequence: CASSPPQQFNYGYTF.

This clonotype was recorded at least ten times. A library prepared for alpha chains yielded this beta chain as an off-target read; its size is of little meaning. The chain couples TRBV27 to TRBJ1-2; a weak D match, TRBD1 (6 bases). The CDR3 totals 13 residues. Germline V gives CDR1 MNHEY, CDR2 SMNVEV (reference sequence). Between the trimmed V and J ends, which lost 6 bases and 4 bases, there was a span of 12 bases. The chain's CDR3 is CASRWGAAYGYTF. The CDR3, as DNA: TGTGCCAGCAGATGGGGGGCAGCCTATGGCTACACCTTC.

The sample holds a few counts of this clonotype. Little can be read into the size of this beta chain, an off-target read in a library designed for alpha chains. CDR3 in DNA: TGTGCCAGCAGCTTGATAGTTGCGCCCTACGAGCAGTACTTC. It encodes CASSLIVAPYEQYF. This chain uses TRBV5-5 with TRBJ2-7; D is undetermined. V was pared by 1 base and J by 2 bases, with 10 bases between. Germline V gene data show CDR1 as SGHKS and CDR2 as YYEKEE (reference sequence). CDR3 size: 14 residues.

With respect to this clonotype: Relative to the germline gene, one junction end is altered; a read error may explain this. This beta chain came through as a stray read in a library set up for alpha chains, and its size says little. CDR3 nucleotide sequence: TGTGCCAGCAGCCCCACCGTGGGAAACACCTGGGAGCTGTTTTTT. It codes for CASSPTVGNTWELFF. The rearrangement links TRBV11-3 to TRBJ2-2; D is unresolved. The CDR3 consists of 15 residues. Germline loops: CDR1 SGHNT, CDR2 YENEEA.

This clonotype was observed once. For a library built for alpha chains, this beta chain is a stray read; little rests on its size. The V call is TRBV7-9, the J call TRBJ2-6; D unresolved. The ends were cut back, 4 bases at V and 0 bases at J, with 7 bases in the middle. This CDR3 is 15 amino acids long. Germline values: CDR1 SEHNR, CDR2 FQNEAQ (reference sequence). CDR3 protein: CASSSLSSGANVLTF. CDR3 DNA: TGTGCCAGCAGCTCGCTGAGCTCTGGGGCCAACGTCCTGACTTTC.

At least ten counts were recorded for this clonotype. Because this beta chain is a stray read in a library intended to capture alpha chains, its abundance should not be given much weight. CDR3 amino acids: CAISERGQHYSNQPQHF. Written as DNA, the CDR3 is TGTGCCATCAGTGAAAGGGGACAGCACTATAGCAATCAGCCCCAGCATTTT. The rearrangement joins TRBV10-3 to TRBJ1-5; 7 nucleotides align to TRBD1. The CDR3 consists of 17 residues. Germline V gives CDR1 ENHRY, CDR2 SYGVKD. J gave up 0 bases and V 3 bases, and 8 bases lay outside the gene matches.

This clonotype was seen at least ten times. For a library built for alpha chains, this beta chain is a stray read; little rests on its size. The chain couples TRBV5-1 to TRBJ2-5, with D uncertain. Between the trimmed V and J ends, which lost 0 bases and 2 bases, there was a span of 11 bases. This CDR3 has 15 residues. In germline, CDR1 is SGHRS, CDR2 YFSETQ. The CDR3 region is CASSLDPFRQETQYF. The DNA for the CDR3 is TGCGCCAGCAGCTTGGATCCCTTCCGGCAAGAGACCCAGTACTTC.

This clonotype appeared many times. Being off target in a library aimed at alpha chains, this beta chain has a size of little meaning. The chain couples TRBV20-1 to TRBJ2-1, with a weak D call TRBD2 (6 bases). The CDR3 is made up of 14 amino acids. Germline V gives CDR1 DFQATT, CDR2 SNEGSKA (reference sequence). V was clipped by 4 bases and J by 5 bases, with 15 bases between them. The CDR3 DNA follows: TGCAGTGCTAAGGACTACCTACAAAACAATGAGCAGTTCTTC. Its translation is CSAKDYLQNNEQFF.

This clonotype was seen ten or more times. Since it is a stray read in a library aimed at alpha chains, this beta chain has a size that is not meaningful. The V gene is TRBV6-2 or TRBV6-3, the J gene TRBJ2-1, with TRBD2 matching over 13 bases. Germline V gene sequence: CDR1 MNHEY, CDR2 SVGEGT. The CDR3 extends over 14 amino acids. V was pared by 5 bases and J by 7 bases, with 2 bases of the junction left unmatched. The DNA of the CDR3 is TGTGCCAGCAGTCGGACTAGCGGGAGAAATGAGCAGTTCTTC. Translation gives CASSRTSGRNEQFF.

Ten or more counts support this clonotype. The library was designed around alpha chains, so this beta chain is a stray read whose abundance carries little weight. The V call is TRBV3-1, the J call TRBJ1-6, with D uncertain. V lost 2 bases and J lost 10, with 12 bases in between. The V gene's germline CDR1 is LGHDT and CDR2 YNNKEL (reference sequence). The CDR3 totals 14 residues. The CDR3 sequence: CASSQTTSYSPLHF. CDR3 bases: TGTGCCAGCAGCCAAACGACGTCCTACTCACCCCTCCACTTT. Together with reference TRBV3-1 and TRBJ1-6, the CDR3 gives the full variable domain: DTAVSQTPKYLVTQMGNDKSIKCEQNLGHDTMYWYKQDSKKFLKIMFSYNNKELIINETVPNRFSPKSPDKAHLNLHINSLELGDSAVYFCASSQTTSYSPLHFGNGTRLTVT.

This clonotype showed up many times. This beta chain is off target for a library built for alpha chains, so its abundance means little. The gene calls are TRBV2 and TRBJ2-3; no reliable D call. This CDR3 has 12 amino acids. CDR1 is SNHLY and CDR2 is FYNNEI in the germline V gene. V dropped 5 bases and J dropped 2 bases, with 5 bases sitting between them. The CDR3: CASSQVTDTQYF. The CDR3 DNA is TGTGCCAGCAGTCAGGTCACAGATACGCAGTATTTT.

This clonotype has a count of ten or more. This beta chain is an unintended read in a library built for alpha chains; its size means little. The CDR3 reads CASSLYGRGQEDYGYTF. CDR3 bases: TGTGCCAGCAGCTTATACGGGAGGGGACAGGAGGACTATGGCTACACCTTC. The rearrangement links TRBV7-2 to TRBJ1-2, with 8 bases that match TRBD1. Trimming took 2 bases from V and 3 from J; bases not matched to a gene: 11. Germline V gene sequence: CDR1 SGHTA, CDR2 FQGNSA. This CDR3 contains 17 residues.

This clonotype has a count of ten or more. With the library built for alpha chains, this beta chain is off target and its frequency is not meaningful. The chain has TRBV5-1 and TRBJ2-3, with 10 bases lining up with TRBD2. The ends lost 0 bases at V and 0 bases at J; junction bases unmatched: 4. The germline V gene encodes CDR1 SGHRS and CDR2 YFSETQ. The CDR3 runs to 17 residues. DNA of the CDR3: TGCGCCAGCAGCTTGGCTAGCGGGGGAGGTAGCACAGATACGCAGTATTTT. Protein: CASSLASGGGSTDTQYF.

This clonotype was counted ten times or more. This beta chain came through as a stray read in a library set up for alpha chains, and its size says little. This rearrangement joins TRBV3-1 to TRBJ1-1; tentatively, D is TRBD1 (6 bases). Germline-derived CDR1 and CDR2 are LGHDT and YNNKEL (reference sequence). The V end was cut by 3 bases, the J end by 1 base, with 12 bases between. This CDR3 region has 15 residues. The CDR3 reads CASSQGAGSNTEAFF. The CDR3 nucleotides are TGTGCCAGCAGCCAGGGGGCGGGTTCGAACACTGAAGCTTTCTTT.

This clonotype was picked up many times. Little can be read into the size of this beta chain, an off-target read in a library designed for alpha chains. The chain carries TRBV9 and TRBJ2-1; 10 positions agree with TRBD2. The CDR3 is 16 residues long. Trimming cost V 4 bases and J 0 bases; bases outside gene matches: 4. Germline V lookup: CDR1 SGDLS, CDR2 YYNGEE. Here the CDR3 DNA reads TGTGCCAGCAGCCAGACTAGCGGGTACTCCTACAATGAGCAGTTCTTC. This translates into CASSQTSGYSYNEQFF.

This clonotype appeared a few times. In a library made to pick up alpha chains, this beta chain is a stray read with a size that means little. The V call is TRBV12-3 or TRBV12-4, the J call TRBJ2-1; TRBD1 might be the D (6 bases). Trimming removed 6 bases from V and 2 bases from J, with 17 bases in between. CDR3 length equals 16 residues. The CDR3 nucleotides are TGTGCCAGCAGCGACCCTGACAGGTTGCCCTACAATGAGCAGTTCTTC. Translating it yields CASSDPDRLPYNEQFF.

A note on this clonotype: Because the library targeted alpha chains, this beta chain is an off-target read whose size means little. This sequence joins TRBV30 and TRBJ1-5; D not resolved. Germline loops: CDR1 GTSNPN, CDR2 SVGIG (reference sequence). Trimming shortened V by 1 base and J by 3 bases, and 7 bases separated the two germline ends. CDR3 length: 13 amino acids. The CDR3, as DNA: TGTGCCTGGAGTGCCCGGATCAATCAGCCCCAGCATTTT. The encoded protein is CAWSARINQPQHF. Looking up the rest from reference TRBV30 and TRBJ1-5 gives the full variable domain: SQTIHQWPATLVQPVGSPLSLECTVEGTSNPNLYWYRQAAGRGLQLLFYSVGIGQISSEVPQNLSASRPQDRQFILSSKKLLLSDSGFYLCAWSARINQPQHFGDGTRLSIL.

This clonotype occurred many times. Because the library targeted alpha chains, this beta chain is an off-target read whose size means little. The chain combines TRBV6-5 with TRBJ2-5; 7 bases are shared with TRBD1. Trimming took 6 bases from V and 2 from J; bases not matched to a gene: 6. The germline CDR1 and CDR2 sequences are MNHEY and SVGAGI. The CDR3 runs to 14 residues. The CDR3 loop is CASRSRQGQETQYF. The CDR3 DNA sequence: TGTGCCAGCAGATCTCGACAGGGACAAGAGACCCAGTACTTC.

This clonotype was picked up many times. The library was prepared for alpha chains; this beta chain is a stray read, so its frequency means little. V and J are TRBV12-3 or TRBV12-4 and TRBJ1-1; no clear D gene. Trimming cost V 3 bases and J 0 bases, with 11 bases left between them. This CDR3 comprises 15 residues. CDR3 protein: CASSFQESMNTEAFF. The DNA of the CDR3 is TGTGCCAGCAGTTTCCAGGAGTCGATGAACACTGAAGCTTTCTTT.

This clonotype occurred many times. In a library made to pick up alpha chains, this beta chain is a stray read with a size that means little. The J gene is TRBJ2-2, the V gene TRBV3-2; TRBD1 is the table's D call, not checked against the DNA. TRBV3-2 is described as a pseudogene. The CDR3 runs to 18 residues. CDR3 loop: CASSHHEGRGANTGELFF. The CDR3 coding sequence is TGTGCCAGCAGCCACCACGAGGGGCGGGGTGCGAACACCGGGGAGCTGTTTTTT.

Points on this clonotype: In a library made to pick up alpha chains, this beta chain is a stray read with a size that means little. The chain joins TRBV5-6 to TRBJ1-2, with D possibly matching TRBD1 (6 bases). There are 14 residues in the CDR3. The V and J ends lost 5 bases and 8 bases respectively, with 19 bases between them. The germline gives CDR1 SGHDT, CDR2 YYEEEE. The CDR3 loop is CASSTVAADRGYTF. The CDR3 nucleotides are TGTGCCAGCAGTACTGTAGCTGCAGACAGGGGCTACACCTTC.

The sample holds many counts of this clonotype. Within a library made for alpha chains, this beta chain is off target, and its count is uninformative. V is TRBV7-9 and J is TRBJ2-2; possible D gene TRBD1, 5 bases. Germline V gives CDR1 SEHNR, CDR2 FQNEAQ (reference sequence). The V gene lost 10 bases and the J gene lost 0 bases, with 18 bases spanning the gap. The CDR3 has 16 amino acids. Here the CDR3 reads CAIPRVKGTNTGELFF. The CDR3 DNA follows: TGTGCCATCCCCCGGGTGAAGGGGACGAACACCGGGGAGCTGTTTTTT.